The 4 T cell receptor beta chains in this list originate from one sample, sequenced in a study of tumor and adjacent non-tumor tissue in lung cancer. Three rounds of nested PCR, following a modified ARM-PCR protocol, produced the TCRbeta library. A single record per CDR3 protein comes from TCRdb applying MiXCR to the multiplex PCR reads. Of about 93,000 distinct CDR3 sequences in the sample, just over 65% were seen once. No cell sorting was done before RNA was extracted from the tissue. Sequenced sample: lung tumor tissue. These receptors were taken from a man aged 55 to 70 with non-small cell lung cancer.

The V gene is TRBV6-6, the J gene TRBJ2-7; possible D gene TRBD1, 5 bases. This CDR3 spans 12 amino acids. Between the trimmed V and J ends, which lost 6 bases and 5 bases, there was a span of 11 bases. Per the germline V gene, CDR1 is MNHNY and CDR2 is SVGAGI (reference sequence). CDR3 in DNA: TGTGCCAGCAGCTACCAGGGTGACGAGCAGTACTTC. It yields the protein CASSYQGDEQYF.

The chain employs TRBV7-3 and TRBJ2-3; D not resolved. Trimming cost V 7 bases and J 4 bases, with 6 bases left between them. This CDR3 contains 11 residues. The germline V gene has CDR1 SGHTA and CDR2 FQGTGA. CDR3 amino acids: CASTDPDTQYF. In DNA, the CDR3 is TGTGCCAGCACTGATCCAGATACGCAGTATTTT. The full variable domain, with the rest looked up from reference TRBV7-3 and TRBJ2-3, is GAGVSQTPSNKVTEKGKYVELRCDPISGHTALYWYRQSLGQGPEFLIYFQGTGAADDSGLPNDRFFAVRPEGSVSTLKIQRTERGDSAVYLCASTDPDTQYFGPGTRLTVL.

In this sample, this clonotype turned up a few times. The junction differs from germline at one of its ends, possibly a read error. V and J are TRBV20-1 and TRBJ2-5; possible D gene TRBD2, 6 bases. Germline V lookup: CDR1 DFQATT, CDR2 SNEGSKA (reference sequence). The CDR3 has 13 residues. The CDR3 sequence is CSASGESGETLYF. CDR3 sequence (DNA): TGCAGTGCTAGCGGCGAGTCGGGAGAGACCCTGTACTTC.

The V call is TRBV5-4, the J call TRBJ1-2, with unresolved D. CDR1 and CDR2 from the germline V gene are SGHNT and YYREEE (reference sequence). The length of the CDR3 is 13 residues. Trimming took 5 bases from V and 8 from J, leaving 16 bases between them. The DNA of the CDR3 is TGTGCCAGCAGTTACACCACCCGAGGGGGCTACACCTTC. It encodes CASSYTTRGGYTF.